The clone carrying this TCR beta chain was counted once. The data were taken from a study of T cell responses to AZD1222 COVID-19 vaccine. Germline CDR1 SGHAT, CDR2 FQDESV (reference sequence). Trimming took 1 base from V and 4 from J; bases not matched to a gene: 6. This CDR3 comprises 16 residues. Generated by immunoSEQ multiplex PCR, the TCRdb table keeps only in-frame clones and is missing some. The sample lists around 120,000 clones; 90% to 95% were seen once. This rearrangement joins TRBV11-1 to TRBJ2-7; 11 bases match TRBD2. Sequencing was performed on peripheral blood, taken on day 0 of AZD1222 vaccination. The sequence derives from an adult in good health. The CDR3 bases are TGTGCCAGCAGCTTAGATGTCCTAGCGGGAGGTTACGAGCAGTACTTC. Translation: CASSLDVLAGGYEQYF.